The 17 T cell receptor beta chains below come from one sample, sequenced in a study of shared clonotypes between healthy human individuals. Clones were sequenced by immunoSEQ multiplex PCR, and TCRdb holds only the in-frame ones, with some missing. The data hold approximately 2,300,000 clones, with 85% to 95% observed a single time. Sequenced: naive CD4+ T cells from PBMCs. The subset was: CD45RA+ positively selected. These receptors all come from a man aged 18-30 years in good health. Some clones in this sample may be carry-over from other donors' samples.

The chain is built from TRBV2 and TRBJ2-7; a weak D match, TRBD2 (6 bases). Germline-derived CDR1 and CDR2 are SNHLY and FYNNEI. CDR3 length: 15 amino acids. V was shortened by 3 bases and J by 2 bases, with 14 bases between the two germline ends. The CDR3 protein is CASSDGPSDTYEQYF. For the CDR3, the DNA is TGTGCCAGCAGTGACGGGCCTAGCGACACCTACGAGCAGTACTTC.

The chain couples TRBV19 to TRBJ2-1; TRBD1 agrees at 10 bases. Germline lookup yields CDR1 LNHDA and CDR2 SQIVND (reference sequence). This CDR3 comprises 15 residues. V was clipped by 3 bases and J by 8 bases; unmatched bases: 7. The CDR3 DNA reads as TGTGCCAGTAGTATCATTCCGGGACAGGGGTATGAGCAGTTCTTC. Its protein product is CASSIIPGQGYEQFF.

This clone was detected only once. V usage is TRBV7-2 and J usage is TRBJ2-2, with D perhaps matching TRBD1 (7 bases). The germline V gene has CDR1 SGHTA and CDR2 FQGNSA. This CDR3 has 16 residues. The ends were cut back, 1 base at V and 6 bases at J, with 15 bases in the middle. The CDR3 loop reads CASSLVGGQKSGELFF. CDR3 sequence (DNA): TGTGCCAGCAGCTTAGTGGGGGGACAGAAATCCGGGGAGCTGTTTTTT.

The chain couples TRBV4-3 to TRBJ2-2; 7 positions match TRBD2. This CDR3 is built from 17 residues. V lost 0 bases, J lost 2 bases, and 6 bases stayed unmatched. The germline CDR1 and CDR2 sequences are LGHNA and YSLEER. CDR3 protein: CASSQDPLAVNTGELFF. CDR3 sequence (DNA): TGCGCCAGCAGCCAAGATCCCCTAGCGGTTAACACCGGGGAGCTGTTTTTT.

The chain uses TRBV7-2 and TRBJ2-5, with 12 bases aligning to TRBD2. Unmatched junction bases numbered 2, after V lost 5 bases and J lost 7 bases. The germline gives CDR1 SGHTA, CDR2 FQGNSA. The CDR3 has 13 residues. CDR3 in DNA: TGTGCCAGCAGCAGGACTAGCGGGATGACCCAGTACTTC. Its translation is CASSRTSGMTQYF.

This chain connects TRBV5-4 to TRBJ2-7; D could derive from TRBD1 or TRBD2 (5 bases each). The CDR3 runs to 15 residues. The germline V gene encodes CDR1 SGHNT and CDR2 YYREEE (reference sequence). Trimming left V 0 bases short and J 3 bases short, with 13 bases between. The CDR3 here is CASSLEGTTFYEQYF. The CDR3 DNA follows: TGTGCCAGCAGCTTGGAAGGGACCACCTTCTACGAGCAGTACTTC. Based on the CDR3 plus reference TRBV5-4 and TRBJ2-7, the full variable domain is ETGVTQSPTHLIKTRGQQVTLRCSSQSGHNTVSWYQQALGQGPQFIFQYYREEENGRGNFPPRFSGLQFPNYSSELNVNALELDDSALYLCASSLEGTTFYEQYFGPGTRLTVT.

CDR3 DNA sequence: TGTGCCAGTACCTCGGGATTCAGCTCCTACAATGAGCAGTTCTTC. The encoded protein is CASTSGFSSYNEQFF. The V and J genes are TRBV19 and TRBJ2-1; weak D call: TRBD2 (5 bases). The CDR3 has 15 amino acids. Germline CDR1 reads LNHDA; CDR2 reads SQIVND (reference sequence). V dropped 7 bases and J dropped 0 bases, with 13 bases sitting between them.

As for this clone: The junction shows a germline mismatch at one end, possibly a read error. The V and J genes are TRBV6-5 and TRBJ2-7; TRBD1 might be the D (5 bases). Germline V gives CDR1 MNHEY, CDR2 SVGAGI. The CDR3 length is 14 residues. DNA of the CDR3: TGTGCCACTAAGGTGCAGGGCCCCTCCCACGAGCAGTACTTC. It encodes CATKVQGPSHEQYF.

The chain is built from TRBV29-1 and TRBJ2-5, with 7 positions matching TRBD2. The closer fit of TRBJ2-7 to the DNA end suggests the J call may be wrong. The CDR3 has 13 amino acids. In germline, CDR1 is SQVTM, CDR2 ANQGSEA. The chain's CDR3 is CSVGPGGAAEQYF. CDR3 nucleotide sequence: TGCAGCGTTGGGCCGGGAGGTGCTGCCGAGCAGTACTTC.

J is TRBJ1-1 and V is TRBV19, with TRBD1 identical over 7 bases. V shed 4 bases, J shed 1 base, and the junction held 6 bases outside the gene matches. The germline V gene encodes CDR1 LNHDA and CDR2 SQIVND (reference sequence). This CDR3 region has 15 residues. CDR3 residues: CASSNRQGPNTEAFF. As DNA, the CDR3 is TGTGCCAGTAGTAACCGACAGGGACCGAACACTGAAGCTTTCTTT.

The CDR3 reads CASSLFAPANTGELFF. The CDR3 nucleotides read TGTGCCAGCAGCTTATTCGCGCCCGCGAACACCGGGGAGCTGTTTTTT. The chain carries TRBV7-9 and TRBJ2-2, with D hard to call. The length of the CDR3 is 16 residues. CDR1 and CDR2 from the germline V gene are SEHNR and FQNEAQ (reference sequence). Trimming shortened V by 2 bases and J by 0 bases, and 10 bases separated the two germline ends.

CDR3 amino acids: CATSKTGDTEAFF. DNA for the CDR3: TGTGCCACCAGCAAAACAGGGGACACTGAAGCTTTCTTT. The rearrangement links TRBV15 to TRBJ1-1, with TRBD1 identical over 7 bases. The CDR3 totals 13 residues. Germline V gene data show CDR1 as LNHNV and CDR2 as YYDKDF (reference sequence). The junction had 2 bases not matched to a gene; V was cut back by 4 bases and J by 3 bases.

The chain carries TRBV10-3 and TRBJ1-5; D unresolved. CDR1 is ENHRY, CDR2 SYGVKD, per germline. V lost 3 bases to trimming and J lost 1 base, with 10 bases between them. This CDR3 spans 15 amino acids. Written as DNA, the CDR3 is TGTGCCATCAGTGAAGAGGGTCTAAGCAATCAGCCCCAGCATTTT. Protein: CAISEEGLSNQPQHF.

Concerning this clone itself: Additional DNA sequences in this sample encode the identical CDR3. The chain has TRBV5-1 and TRBJ1-3; 7 nucleotides match TRBD1. There are 16 residues in the CDR3. In germline, CDR1 is SGHRS, CDR2 YFSETQ. V lost 2 bases, J lost 0 bases, and 5 bases stayed unmatched. In DNA form, the CDR3 reads TGCGCCAGCAGCTTATCCGGGACAGACTCTGGAAACACCATATATTTT. Protein product: CASSLSGTDSGNTIYF.

In this sample, this clone turned up once. Other DNA sequences in the same sample also yield this CDR3. CDR3 DNA sequence: TGTGCCAGCAGTTTATCGGGGGACTCTGGAAACACCATATATTTT. Its translation: CASSLSGDSGNTIYF. V and J are TRBV28 and TRBJ1-3, with D maybe TRBD1 (5 bases). Trimming removed 1 base from V and 0 bases from J, with 7 bases in between. Germline lookup yields CDR1 MDHEN and CDR2 SYDVKM. This CDR3 contains 15 residues.

The V gene is TRBV2, the J gene TRBJ2-7; no reliable D call. This CDR3 region has 15 residues. Trimming took 6 bases from V and 2 from J, leaving 17 bases between them. Germline V gives CDR1 SNHLY, CDR2 FYNNEI. Written as DNA, the CDR3 is TGTGCCAGCAGCCCCATCACGACCGGAGCCTACGAGCAGTACTTC. Its translation: CASSPITTGAYEQYF.

The J gene is TRBJ1-6, the V gene TRBV4-2; 7 bases align to TRBD1. The J segment lost 5 bases and the V segment lost 10 bases, leaving 8 bases of the junction unmatched. This CDR3 is built from 14 residues. Germline loops: CDR1 LGHNA, CDR2 YNFKEQ. The CDR3 protein is CATGTGQNNSPLHF. CDR3 DNA sequence: TGTGCCACCGGCACGGGACAGAATAATTCACCCCTCCACTTT.